Listed below are T cell receptor beta chains from one sample, sequenced in a study of CD8 T cells in ankylosing spondylitis. TCRdb redid the calling of the 5' RACE reads with MiXCR, one entry per CDR3 protein. This sample yields some 140,000 distinct CDR3 sequences, of which roughly 7.7% are seen a single time; approximately 7% belongs to the top ten. Sequenced input: synovial fluid, either unsorted or a sorted T cell fraction (not recorded which). The receptors were sampled from a male donor with ankylosing spondylitis. The CDR3 runs from the conserved cysteine through the conserved F or W. The order of the fields is V gene, J gene, D gene, clone size, CDR3 DNA, CDR3 protein. The D gene is left open where the match is weak. For some rows the clone size is stated as once, few or many, or as a class when expanded; others skip it.

TRBV20-1,TRBJ2-2,-,many,TGCAGTGCTAGTGGGCTAATAAACACCGGGGAGCTGTTTTTT,CSASGLINTGELFF
TRBV7-2,TRBJ2-5,-,few,TGTGCCAGCAGCTTTAACAGGGAGACCCAGTACTTC,CASSFNRETQYF
TRBV11-2,TRBJ2-6,-,-,TGTGCCAGCAGCCTATACTCTGGGGCCAACGTCCTGACTTTC,CASSLYSGANVLTF
TRBV7-6,TRBJ1-4,-,few,TGTGCCAGCAGCTACGCAGGGGAGGGAGAAAAACTGTTTTTT,CASSYAGEGEKLFF
TRBV5-1,TRBJ2-1,TRBD2,many,TGCGCCAGCAGCGTAGCGGGAGACACCTACAATGAGCAGTTCTTC,CASSVAGDTYNEQFF
TRBV28,TRBJ2-5,TRBD1,many,TGTGCCAGCAGTCCTCCGGACAGGGTTATGGAGACCCAGTACTTC,CASSPPDRVMETQYF
TRBV29-1,TRBJ1-1,-,many,TGCAGCGTTATGTCCCAGCCAGACGCTGAAGCTTTCTTT,CSVMSQPDAEAFF
TRBV20-1,TRBJ2-2,TRBD1,many,TGCAGTGCCAAATTCGCCGGGACAGTGAACACCGGGGAGCTGTTTTTT,CSAKFAGTVNTGELFF
TRBV4-3,TRBJ1-4,-,many,TGCGCCAGCAGCCAAGAAGTTCTTGTAGAGGGTAATGAAAAACTGTTTTTT,CASSQEVLVEGNEKLFF
TRBV20-1,TRBJ2-7,TRBD1,many,TGCAGTGCTAGTAACCGGGACAGGGGCGGGTACGAGCAGTACTTC,CSASNRDRGGYEQYF
TRBV28,TRBJ2-6,TRBD1,-,TGTGCCAGCAGAAGACCCTCAGGGACAGGGGGCCTCTCTGGGGCCAACGTCCTGACTTTC,CASRRPSGTGGLSGANVLTF
TRBV6-4,TRBJ1-4,TRBD1,-,TGTGCCAGCAGCCGCCTAGGGGGACAGGGTTTGTCTAATGAAAAACTGTTTTTT,CASSRLGGQGLSNEKLFF